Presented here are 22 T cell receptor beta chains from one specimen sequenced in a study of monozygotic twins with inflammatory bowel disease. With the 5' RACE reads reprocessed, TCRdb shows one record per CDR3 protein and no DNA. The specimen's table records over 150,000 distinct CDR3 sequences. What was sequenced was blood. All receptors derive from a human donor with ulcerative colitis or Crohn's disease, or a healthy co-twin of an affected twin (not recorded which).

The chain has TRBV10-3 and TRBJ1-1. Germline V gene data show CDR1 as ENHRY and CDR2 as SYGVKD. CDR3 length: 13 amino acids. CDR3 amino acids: CAISDSLDTEAFF.

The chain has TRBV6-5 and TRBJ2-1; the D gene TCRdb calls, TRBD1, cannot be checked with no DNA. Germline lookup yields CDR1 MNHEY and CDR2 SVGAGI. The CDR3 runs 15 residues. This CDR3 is CASSFRGTGYNEQFF.

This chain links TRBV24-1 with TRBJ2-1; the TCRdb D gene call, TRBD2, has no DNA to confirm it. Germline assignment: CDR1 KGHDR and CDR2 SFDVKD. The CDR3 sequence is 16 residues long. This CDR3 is CATTHGRGEGQGEQFF.

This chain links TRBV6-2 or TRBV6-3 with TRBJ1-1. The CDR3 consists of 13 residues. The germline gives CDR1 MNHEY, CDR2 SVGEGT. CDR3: CASSYDLNTEAFF.

CDR3 residues: CSVGPGDGYTF. The V call is TRBV29-1, the J call TRBJ1-2; TCRdb gives TRBD1 as the D gene, but with no DNA this cannot be confirmed. Germline V lookup: CDR1 SQVTM, CDR2 ANQGSEA. This CDR3 has 11 residues.

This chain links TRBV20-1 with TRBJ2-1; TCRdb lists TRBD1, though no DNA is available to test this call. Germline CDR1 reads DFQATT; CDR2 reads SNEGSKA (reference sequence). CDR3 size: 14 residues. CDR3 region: CSASVPDHHNEQFF.

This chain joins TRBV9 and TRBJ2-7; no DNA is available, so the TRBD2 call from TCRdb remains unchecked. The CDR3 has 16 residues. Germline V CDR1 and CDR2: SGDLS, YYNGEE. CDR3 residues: CASSVDLGTGSYEQYF. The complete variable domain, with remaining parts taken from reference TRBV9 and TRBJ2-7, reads DSGVTQTPKHLITATGQRVTLRCSPRSGDLSVYWYQQSLDQGLQFLIQYYNGEERAKGNILERFSAQQFPDLHSELNLSSLELGDSALYFCASSVDLGTGSYEQYFGPGTRLTVT.

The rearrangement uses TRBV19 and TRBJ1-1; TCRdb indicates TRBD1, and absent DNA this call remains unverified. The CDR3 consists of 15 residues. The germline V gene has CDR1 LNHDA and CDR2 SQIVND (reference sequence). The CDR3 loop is CASTPQGARGTEAFF.

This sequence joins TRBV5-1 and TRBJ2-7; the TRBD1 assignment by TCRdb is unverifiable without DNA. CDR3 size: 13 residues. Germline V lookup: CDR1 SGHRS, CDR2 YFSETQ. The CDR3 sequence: CASSLAGANEQYF. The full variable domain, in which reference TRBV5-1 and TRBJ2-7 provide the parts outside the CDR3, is KAGVTQTPRYLIKTRGQQVTLSCSPISGHRSVSWYQQTPGQGLQFLFEYFSETQRNKGNFPGRFSGRQFSNSRSEMNVSTLELGDSALYLCASSLAGANEQYFGPGTRLTVT.

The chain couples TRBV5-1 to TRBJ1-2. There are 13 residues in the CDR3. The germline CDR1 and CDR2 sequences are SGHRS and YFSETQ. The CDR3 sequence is CASSLEANYGYTF.

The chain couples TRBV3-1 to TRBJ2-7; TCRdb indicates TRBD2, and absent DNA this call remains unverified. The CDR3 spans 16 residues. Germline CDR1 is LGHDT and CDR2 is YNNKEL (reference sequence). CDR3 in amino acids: CASSQQRGLAGREQYF.

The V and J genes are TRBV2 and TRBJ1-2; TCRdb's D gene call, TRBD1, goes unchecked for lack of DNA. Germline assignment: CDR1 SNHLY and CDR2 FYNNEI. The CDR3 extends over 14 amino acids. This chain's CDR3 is CASSESRVAYGYTF.

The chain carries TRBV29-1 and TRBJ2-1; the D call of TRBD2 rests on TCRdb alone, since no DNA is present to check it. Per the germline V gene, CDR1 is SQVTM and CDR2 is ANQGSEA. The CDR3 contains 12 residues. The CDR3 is CSVEVRRGEQFF.

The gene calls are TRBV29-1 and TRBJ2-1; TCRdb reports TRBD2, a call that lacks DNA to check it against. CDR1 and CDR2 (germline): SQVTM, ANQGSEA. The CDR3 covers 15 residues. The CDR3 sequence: CSVDPASGSYNEQFF.

This CDR3 reads CASSPGVTEAFF. This chain uses TRBV25-1 with TRBJ1-1; TCRdb returns TRBD1, unconfirmable since there is no DNA. From germline, CDR1 is MGHDK and CDR2 SYGVNS. The CDR3 extends over 12 amino acids.

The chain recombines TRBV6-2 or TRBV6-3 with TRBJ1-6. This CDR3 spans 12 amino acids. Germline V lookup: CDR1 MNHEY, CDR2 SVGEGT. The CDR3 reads CASSYSAPPLHF.

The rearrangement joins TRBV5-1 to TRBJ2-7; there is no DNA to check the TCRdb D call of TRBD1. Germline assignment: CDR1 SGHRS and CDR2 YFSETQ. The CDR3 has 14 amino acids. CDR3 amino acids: CASSLEGALTEQYF.

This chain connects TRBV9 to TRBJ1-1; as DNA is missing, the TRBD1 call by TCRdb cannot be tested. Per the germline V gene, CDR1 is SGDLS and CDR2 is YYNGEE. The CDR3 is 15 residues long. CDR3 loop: CASSARQGAGTEAFF.

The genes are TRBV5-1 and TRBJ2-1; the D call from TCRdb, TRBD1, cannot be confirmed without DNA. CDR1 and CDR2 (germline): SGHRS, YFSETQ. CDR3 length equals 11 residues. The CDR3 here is CASSFGQGWFF.

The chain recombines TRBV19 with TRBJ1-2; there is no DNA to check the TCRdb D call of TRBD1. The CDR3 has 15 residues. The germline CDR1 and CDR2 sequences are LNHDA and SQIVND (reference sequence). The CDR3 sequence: CASSTLQGGSSGYTF.

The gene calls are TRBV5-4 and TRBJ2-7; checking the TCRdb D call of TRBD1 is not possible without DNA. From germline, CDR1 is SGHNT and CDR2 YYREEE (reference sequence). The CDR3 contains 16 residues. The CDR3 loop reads CASSLAGGGPSYEQYF.

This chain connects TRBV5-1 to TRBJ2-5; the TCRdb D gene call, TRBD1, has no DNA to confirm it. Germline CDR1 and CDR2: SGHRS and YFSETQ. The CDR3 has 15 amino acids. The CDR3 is CASSFSGAAGETQYF.